What follows are 2 T cell receptor beta chains derived from one specimen sequenced in a study of beta chain features in type 1 diabetes. All of the isolated RNA was reverse transcribed, so expressed TCRB transcripts were sequenced. Sequencing was performed with immunoSEQ multiplex PCR; in TCRdb, only in-frame clones are kept and a portion is missing. The sample holds some 410,000 clones; approximately 15% are singletons and the top ten take approximately 0.035%. Material: naive CD4+ T cells from blood. The receptors here all came from a man aged 25 to 40 in good health.

This clone turned up a few times. The chain has TRBV7-2 and TRBJ2-7, with TRBD2 identical over 11 bases. This CDR3 is built from 16 residues. V gave up 5 bases and J gave up 3 bases; unmatched junction bases: 9. Germline-derived CDR1 and CDR2 are SGHTA and FQGNSA. The CDR3 sequence: CASSTGGLAASYEQYV. CDR3 in DNA: TGTGCCAGCAGCACAGGGGGACTAGCGGCAAGCTACGAGCAGTACGTC.

This clone was detected a few times. V is TRBV29-1 and J is TRBJ2-1; 7 positions agree with TRBD1. CDR3 length: 14 residues. The germline CDR1 and CDR2 sequences are SQVTM and ANQGSEA. V shed 6 bases and J 0 bases; nucleotides not matched to a gene: 5. CDR3 nucleotide sequence: TGCAGCGTGGACAGGACAAGCTCCTACAATGAGCAGTTCTTC. Translating gives CSVDRTSSYNEQFF.